The 29 T cell receptor beta chains below come from one sample, sequenced in a study of neurological immune-mediated disorders. Time point noted: longitudinal time-point 1 (baseline). One entry per CDR3 protein, called by TCRdb with MiXCR from the 5' RACE reads. The sample holds tens of thousands of distinct CDR3 sequences, around 10% seen once. Sample: PBMCs. The receptors were sampled from a male donor with HTLV-1-associated myelopathy (HAM/TSP).

This clonotype was seen repeatedly, ten times or more. The chain has TRBV2 and TRBJ1-1; D gene ambiguous. CDR1 is SNHLY, CDR2 FYNNEI, per germline. The CDR3 contains 11 residues. Trimming took 9 bases from V and 3 from J, leaving 8 bases between them. The CDR3 sequence: CARVRDTEAFF. CDR3 bases: TGTGCCAGGGTGAGGGACACTGAAGCTTTCTTT. The full variable domain, completed using reference TRBV2 and TRBJ1-1, is EPEVTQTPSHQVTQMGQEVILRCVPISNHLYFYWYRQILGQKVEFLVSFYNNEISEKSEIFDDQFSVERPDGSNFTLKIRSTKLEDSAMYFCARVRDTEAFFGQGTRLTVV.

This clonotype was counted at least ten times. This chain links TRBV7-2 with TRBJ1-1, with D uncertain. V was pared by 2 bases and J by 3 bases, with 10 bases between. Germline values: CDR1 SGHTA, CDR2 FQGNSA. The CDR3 totals 14 residues. This CDR3 reads CASSLQPEYTEAFF. In nucleotides, the CDR3 is TGTGCCAGCAGCTTACAACCGGAGTACACTGAAGCTTTCTTT. Full variable domain (rest looked up from reference TRBV7-2 and TRBJ1-1): GAGVSQSPSNKVTEKGKDVELRCDPISGHTALYWYRQSLGQGLEFLIYFQGNSAPDKSGLPSDRFSAERTGGSVSTLTIQRTQQEDSAVYLCASSLQPEYTEAFFGQGTRLTVV.

This chain connects TRBV10-3 to TRBJ2-3; 10 nucleotides agree with TRBD2. There are 17 residues in the CDR3. V was clipped by 4 bases and J by 6 bases; unmatched bases: 13. From germline, CDR1 is ENHRY and CDR2 SYGVKD. This chain's CDR3 is CAISVAPASGGADTQYF. The CDR3 coding sequence is TGTGCCATCAGTGTGGCGCCGGCGAGCGGGGGGGCCGATACGCAGTATTTT.

This clonotype has a count of ten or more. The chain carries TRBV5-4 and TRBJ1-2, with D tentatively TRBD1 (5 bases). The CDR3 spans 13 residues. Trimming removed 0 bases at V and 7 bases at J, with 10 bases between. In germline, CDR1 is SGHNT, CDR2 YYREEE (reference sequence). The CDR3 loop reads CASSLGVGGGYTF. The DNA for the CDR3 is TGTGCCAGCAGCTTGGGGGTCGGGGGTGGCTACACCTTC.

V usage is TRBV6-6 and J usage is TRBJ2-1, with a possible D match to TRBD2 (6 bases). V lost 4 bases and J lost 12, with 16 bases in between. Germline V gene lookup returns CDR1 MNHNY and CDR2 SVGAGI (reference sequence). The CDR3 sequence is 13 residues long. The CDR3 protein is CASSSQRVGGQFF. CDR3 in DNA: TGTGCCAGCAGTTCCCAGCGGGTCGGTGGGCAGTTCTTC.

This clonotype appeared a few times. The chain joins TRBV14 to TRBJ1-3, with unresolved D. Trimming pared 0 bases from V and 3 bases from J, leaving 6 bases between. Germline V lookup: CDR1 SGHDN, CDR2 FVKESK. This CDR3 comprises 14 residues. The CDR3 region is CASSQDPNGNTIYF. As DNA, the CDR3 is TGTGCCAGCAGCCAAGATCCTAATGGAAACACCATATATTTT.

The chain is built from TRBV5-1 and TRBJ2-7; 8 bases align to TRBD2. The J call may be incorrect, as the DNA end agrees better with TRBJ2-1. CDR1 and CDR2 from the germline V gene are SGHRS and YFSETQ. CDR3 length equals 14 residues. The CDR3 nucleotides are TGCGCCATCAGACCGCAAGCGGGGGCCCATGAGCAGTTCTTC. It codes for CAIRPQAGAHEQFF.

This clonotype was counted at least ten times. This sequence joins TRBV5-1 and TRBJ2-7; 7 bases align to TRBD2. With 3 bases clipped from V and 3 bases from J, the junction kept 6 bases outside the gene matches. In germline, CDR1 is SGHRS, CDR2 YFSETQ. This CDR3 is built from 14 residues. The CDR3 DNA sequence: TGCGCCAGCAGCTGGGGGACGGGAGGCTACGAGCAGTACTTC. Its translation is CASSWGTGGYEQYF.

This clonotype was counted at least ten times. The chain has TRBV7-2 and TRBJ2-5; D gene ambiguous. Germline V gene sequence: CDR1 SGHTA, CDR2 FQGNSA. The CDR3 covers 11 residues. V dropped 5 bases and J dropped 1 base, with 2 bases sitting between them. In DNA, the CDR3 is TGTGCCAGCAGCCCCCAAGAGACCCAGTACTTC. Translated: CASSPQETQYF.

In this sample, this clonotype turned up many times. The V call is TRBV13, the J call TRBJ1-5, with 9 bases fitting TRBD1. This CDR3 contains 14 residues. The V gene's germline CDR1 is PRHDT and CDR2 FYEKMQ (reference sequence). The trim removed 5 bases at V and 7 bases at J, leaving 6 bases unmatched. CDR3 nucleotide sequence: TGTGCCAGCAGCGCCGGGACAGGGATGCAGCCCCAGCATTTT. It encodes CASSAGTGMQPQHF.

This clonotype was observed a handful of times. V gene TRBV29-1 combines with J gene TRBJ1-1, with 8 nucleotides matching TRBD1. The V gene end was trimmed by 7 bases and the J gene end by 8 bases; junction bases not matched to a gene: 9. CDR3 size: 12 residues. CDR1 and CDR2 (germline): SQVTM, ANQGSEA. This CDR3 is CSGHTGGTEAFF. The CDR3, as DNA: TGCAGCGGCCATACAGGGGGAACCGAAGCTTTCTTT.

This clonotype appeared a few times. The CDR3 region has the DNA TGCGCCAGCAGCCTAACAGGTAGTATGGATTCACCCCTCCACTTT. It codes for CASSLTGSMDSPLHF. The chain couples TRBV5-1 to TRBJ1-6, with a weak D call TRBD1 (5 bases). The CDR3 covers 15 residues. Germline values: CDR1 SGHRS, CDR2 YFSETQ. Trimming left V 4 bases short and J 8 bases short, with 16 bases between.

This clonotype was seen at least ten times. This rearrangement joins TRBV2 to TRBJ1-4; D is unclear. This CDR3 region has 13 residues. Germline V lookup: CDR1 SNHLY, CDR2 FYNNEI. Between the trimmed V and J ends, which lost 10 bases and 8 bases, there was a span of 17 bases. This CDR3 is CANGPVAGEKLFF. DNA of the CDR3: TGTGCCAACGGCCCTGTGGCGGGGGAAAAACTGTTTTTT.

This clonotype was seen many times. Relative to the germline gene, one junction end is altered; a read error may explain this. The chain is built from TRBV18 and TRBJ2-1, with TRBD2 matching 8 bases. Per germline, CDR1 KGHSH and CDR2 LQKENI. The CDR3 loop spans 14 amino acids. The chain's CDR3 is CASFGGASSNEQFF. The CDR3 DNA is TGTGCCAGTTTCGGGGGGGCGTCCTCCAATGAGCAGTTCTTC.

This clonotype was detected many times. The V call is TRBV14, the J call TRBJ2-4; tentative D call: TRBD2 (5 bases). The CDR3 totals 14 residues. Germline CDR1 reads SGHDN; CDR2 reads FVKESK. Trimming removed 2 bases from V and 9 bases from J, with 14 bases in between. As DNA, the CDR3 is TGTGCCAGCAGCCAAAGAGGGAGCGGCGGCATTCAGTACTTC. Translating it yields CASSQRGSGGIQYF.

In this sample, this clonotype turned up many times. The CDR3 sequence: CASSAQGSQETQYF. The CDR3 coding sequence is TGCGCCAGCAGCGCTCAGGGGTCCCAAGAGACCCAGTACTTC. The chain couples TRBV5-1 to TRBJ2-5; TRBD1 might be the D (6 bases). CDR3 size: 14 residues. The V gene lost 4 bases and the J gene lost 1 base, with 11 bases spanning the gap. Germline CDR1 reads SGHRS; CDR2 reads YFSETQ.

This clonotype was counted many times. J is TRBJ2-7 and V is TRBV20-1, with D perhaps TRBD2 (5 bases). V was cut by 1 base and J by 3 bases, with 13 bases left in between. The CDR3 loop spans 14 amino acids. Germline V gene sequence: CDR1 DFQATT, CDR2 SNEGSKA (reference sequence). For the CDR3, the DNA is TGCAGTGCTAGAGTCCCTAGCACACACTACGAGCAGTACTTC. It yields the protein CSARVPSTHYEQYF.

The V gene is TRBV4-2, the J gene TRBJ1-2, with D unclear. Germline lookup yields CDR1 LGHNA and CDR2 YNFKEQ. V dropped 0 bases and J dropped 2 bases, with 13 bases sitting between them. The CDR3 contains 16 residues. Here the CDR3 reads CASSQDPLASNYGYTF. The CDR3 bases are TGTGCCAGCAGCCAAGATCCGTTGGCCAGCAACTATGGCTACACCTTC.

The sample holds many counts of this clonotype. V is TRBV5-5 and J is TRBJ2-5; 7 bases line up with TRBD1. CDR1 is SGHKS, CDR2 YYEKEE, per germline (reference sequence). With V trimmed by 5 bases and J by 3 bases, 7 bases remained unmatched. The CDR3 contains 14 residues. CDR3 coding DNA: TGTGCCAGCAGGTATGCCGGGACAGAAGAGACCCAGTACTTC. Residues: CASRYAGTEETQYF.

This clonotype was seen at least ten times. J is TRBJ2-1 and V is TRBV12-3 or TRBV12-4; TRBD2 aligns across 8 bases. The CDR3 runs to 14 residues. The V segment lost 10 bases and the J segment 4 bases; nucleotides outside the gene matches: 9. The CDR3 bases are TGTGCCACTACCCGCGGGGGGCAGTACAATGAGCAGTTCTTC. It codes for CATTRGGQYNEQFF.

This clonotype appeared many times. The chain joins TRBV5-1 to TRBJ2-6; D tentatively fits TRBD1 or TRBD2 (6 bases each). In germline, CDR1 is SGHRS, CDR2 YFSETQ. Trimming shortened V by 3 bases and J by 13 bases, and 23 bases separated the two germline ends. This CDR3 is built from 16 residues. CDR3 sequence (DNA): TGCGCCAGCAGCTCAAACCCTGGCCGGGGGCCTTGGGTCCTGACTTTC. It yields the protein CASSSNPGRGPWVLTF. Full variable domain (rest looked up from reference TRBV5-1 and TRBJ2-6): KAGVTQTPRYLIKTRGQQVTLSCSPISGHRSVSWYQQTPGQGLQFLFEYFSETQRNKGNFPGRFSGRQFSNSRSEMNVSTLELGDSALYLCASSSNPGRGPWVLTFGAGSRLTVL.

Ten or more counts support this clonotype. The chain couples TRBV5-1 to TRBJ2-6; tentative D call: TRBD1 (7 bases). Germline V gives CDR1 SGHRS, CDR2 YFSETQ. Trimming removed 4 bases from V and 2 bases from J, with 16 bases in between. CDR3 length: 17 amino acids. Here the CDR3 DNA reads TGCGCCAGCAGCAAAACATCAGGGGGGACTGGGGCCAACGTCCTGACTTTC. Its translation is CASSKTSGGTGANVLTF.

This clonotype occurred a few times. The chain joins TRBV18 to TRBJ2-5; 8 bases fit TRBD1. Germline assignment: CDR1 KGHSH and CDR2 LQKENI. V lost 6 bases to trimming and J lost 3 bases; unmatched junction nucleotides: 9. This CDR3 is 15 amino acids long. DNA of the CDR3: TGTGCCAGCTCCCCGGGACAGGCGATTAAAGAGACCCAGTACTTC. Protein: CASSPGQAIKETQYF.

This clonotype was seen many times. The CDR3: CASSFDRGSGGEKLFF. CDR3 DNA: TGTGCCAGCAGCTTCGACAGGGGATCGGGTGGTGAAAAACTGTTTTTT. The chain couples TRBV7-8 to TRBJ1-4; 8 bases match TRBD1. V shed 3 bases and J 7 bases; nucleotides not matched to a gene: 10. The germline V gene encodes CDR1 SGHVS and CDR2 FQNEAQ. CDR3 length: 16 residues.

This clonotype was recorded at least ten times. V and J are TRBV12-3 or TRBV12-4 and TRBJ2-2, with 7 bases that match TRBD1. The CDR3 is 16 residues long. Trimming cost V 5 bases and J 6 bases; bases outside gene matches: 12. The CDR3 spells CASSIRTGPGSGELFF. CDR3 DNA: TGTGCCAGCAGTATAAGGACAGGCCCTGGATCCGGGGAGCTGTTTTTT.

The chain joins TRBV3-1 to TRBJ2-2; no firm D call. The CDR3 consists of 13 residues. V was trimmed by 4 bases and J by 9 bases, leaving 12 bases between them. CDR1 LGHDT and CDR2 YNNKEL come from the germline V gene (reference sequence). CDR3 sequence reads: CASSPGRARELFF. In DNA form, the CDR3 reads TGTGCCAGCAGCCCAGGACGGGCCCGGGAGCTGTTTTTT. The full variable domain, with the rest looked up from reference TRBV3-1 and TRBJ2-2, is DTAVSQTPKYLVTQMGNDKSIKCEQNLGHDTMYWYKQDSKKFLKIMFSYNNKELIINETVPNRFSPKSPDKAHLNLHINSLELGDSAVYFCASSPGRARELFFGEGSRLTVL.

This clonotype appeared many times. V usage is TRBV3-1 and J usage is TRBJ1-5; D not resolved. Trimming cost V 1 base and J 1 base, with 8 bases left between them. The CDR3 length is 15 residues. Per the germline V gene, CDR1 is LGHDT and CDR2 is YNNKEL (reference sequence). The CDR3 DNA reads TGTGCCAGCAGCCAAGTTTCTGGGAGCAATCAGCCCCAGCATTTT. This codes for CASSQVSGSNQPQHF.

There are many counts of this clonotype. The chain is built from TRBV2 and TRBJ1-3; TRBD1 is a possible D gene (5 bases). This CDR3 has 14 amino acids. Germline-derived CDR1 and CDR2 are SNHLY and FYNNEI. V shed 8 bases and J shed 3 bases, with 14 bases lying between them. For the CDR3, the DNA is TGTGCCAGCGGACAAATCCCCTATGGAAACACCATATATTTT. Protein product: CASGQIPYGNTIYF.

This clonotype was observed many times. The V gene is TRBV5-5, the J gene TRBJ2-7, with D possibly being TRBD2 (5 bases). CDR1 and CDR2 from the germline V gene are SGHKS and YYEKEE (reference sequence). The V and J ends lost 3 bases and 4 bases respectively, with 8 bases between them. The CDR3 runs 12 residues. CDR3 sequence: CASSWSGYEQYF. DNA for the CDR3: TGTGCCAGCAGCTGGTCGGGATACGAGCAGTACTTC. The full variable domain, its missing parts supplied by reference TRBV5-5 and TRBJ2-7, is DAGVTQSPTHLIKTRGQQVTLRCSPISGHKSVSWYQQVLGQGPQFIFQYYEKEERGRGNFPDRFSARQFPNYSSELNVNALLLGDSALYLCASSWSGYEQYFGPGTRLTVT.